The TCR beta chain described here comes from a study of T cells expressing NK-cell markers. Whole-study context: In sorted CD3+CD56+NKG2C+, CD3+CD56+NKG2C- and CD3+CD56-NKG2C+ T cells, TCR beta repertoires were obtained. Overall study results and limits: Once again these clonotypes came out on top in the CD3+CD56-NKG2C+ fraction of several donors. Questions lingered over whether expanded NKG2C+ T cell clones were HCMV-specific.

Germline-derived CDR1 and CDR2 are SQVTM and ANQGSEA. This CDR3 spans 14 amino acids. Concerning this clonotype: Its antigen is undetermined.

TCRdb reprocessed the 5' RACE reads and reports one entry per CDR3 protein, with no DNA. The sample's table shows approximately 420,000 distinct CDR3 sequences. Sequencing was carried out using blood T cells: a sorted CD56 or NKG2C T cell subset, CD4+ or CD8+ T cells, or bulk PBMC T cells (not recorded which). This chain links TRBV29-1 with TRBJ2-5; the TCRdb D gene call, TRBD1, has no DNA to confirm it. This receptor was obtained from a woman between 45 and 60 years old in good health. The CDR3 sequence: CSVVTGGGGETQYF.